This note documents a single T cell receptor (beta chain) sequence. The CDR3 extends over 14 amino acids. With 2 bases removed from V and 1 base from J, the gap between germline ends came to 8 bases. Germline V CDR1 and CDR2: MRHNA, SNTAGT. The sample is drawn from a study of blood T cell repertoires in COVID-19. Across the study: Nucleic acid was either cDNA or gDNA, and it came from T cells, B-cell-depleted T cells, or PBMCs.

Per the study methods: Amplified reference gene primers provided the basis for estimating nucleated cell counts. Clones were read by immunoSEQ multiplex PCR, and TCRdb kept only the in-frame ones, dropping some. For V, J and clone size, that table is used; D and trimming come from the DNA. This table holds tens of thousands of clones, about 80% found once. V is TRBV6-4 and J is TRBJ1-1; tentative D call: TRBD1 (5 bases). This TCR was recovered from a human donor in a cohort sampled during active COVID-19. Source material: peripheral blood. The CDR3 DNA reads TGTGCCAGCAGTGACCCCGGACAGAACACTGAAGCTTTCTTT. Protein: CASSDPGQNTEAFF.